This TCR beta chain was sequenced in a study of sequential checkpoint blockade in melanoma. Study at large: After both sequences, patients received maintenance nivolumab.

The CDR3 is 16 residues long. The germline V gene encodes CDR1 MNHEY and CDR2 SMNVEV (reference sequence). The ends lost 5 bases at V and 5 bases at J; junction bases unmatched: 12. Treatment described: randomized to nivolumab then ipilimumab (arm A) or the reverse (arm B). Sorted cells were live CD3+CD8+, lacking CD19 and CD56, from PBMCs. The table came from immunoSEQ multiplex PCR; TCRdb's copy has only in-frame clones and leaves some out. The table lists tens of thousands of clones, roughly 90% of them singletons. The sequence derives from a human donor with melanoma. Sequenced material: CD8+ T cells sorted from blood (inferred from file names), taken from a patient given nivolumab and ipilimumab in sequence. The chain joins TRBV27 to TRBJ2-3; 8 bases agree with TRBD2. For the CDR3, the DNA is TGTGCCAGCAGTCTAAGGACTAGCTGGGTTAGAGATACGCAGTATTTT. Protein sequence: CASSLRTSWVRDTQYF.